This T cell receptor (beta chain) was profiled in a study of radiation and T cells in renal cell carcinoma. The time point was: baseline pretreatment blood. As to treatment: 15 Gy SBRT to primary tumor, nephrectomy 4 weeks later. The patient's renal cell carcinoma had clear cell pathology. Between the trimmed V and J ends, which lost 6 bases and 4 bases, there was a span of 15 bases. The CDR3 is 14 residues long. In germline, CDR1 is MNHNS, CDR2 SASEGT. Turning to this clone: Its target is not known.

Study-wide points: No pretreatment tumor biopsies were available for baseline clonotypes.

Sequenced by immunoSEQ multiplex PCR; TCRdb stores in-frame clones only, minus some. Among about 88,000 clones listed, about 86% were seen once. The origin of this receptor is a man aged 50 to 60 with renal cell carcinoma. The sequences come from blood, collected from a patient whose treatment included radiotherapy and nephrectomy. The chain is built from TRBV6-1 and TRBJ1-1; D might be TRBD1 (6 bases). The CDR3 nucleotides read TGTGCCAGCAGCGAACAGGGCACAGCCACTGAAGCTTTCTTT. Its protein product is CASSEQGTATEAFF.